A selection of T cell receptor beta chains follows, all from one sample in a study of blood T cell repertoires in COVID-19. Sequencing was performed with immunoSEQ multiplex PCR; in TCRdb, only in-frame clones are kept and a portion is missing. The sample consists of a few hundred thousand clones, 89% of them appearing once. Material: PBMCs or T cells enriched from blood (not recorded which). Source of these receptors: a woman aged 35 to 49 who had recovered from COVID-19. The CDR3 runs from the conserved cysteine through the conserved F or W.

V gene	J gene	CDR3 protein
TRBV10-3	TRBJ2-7	CAISDDRDRDYEQYF
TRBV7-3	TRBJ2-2	CASSPNRAGRVTGELFF
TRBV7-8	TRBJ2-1	CASSLGGTESEQFF
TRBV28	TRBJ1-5	CASSPSSGFWNQPQHF
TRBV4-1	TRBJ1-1	CASSRMGQGGLNTEAFF
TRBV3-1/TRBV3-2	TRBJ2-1	CASSQAGLARNEQFF
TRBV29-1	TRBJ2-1	CSVDSLLAGGDNEQFF
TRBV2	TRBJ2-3	CASTGGGITDTQYF
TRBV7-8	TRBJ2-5	CASSLGGGAGETQYF
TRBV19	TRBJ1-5	CASSPNEAGWNQPQHF
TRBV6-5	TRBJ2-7	CASSYSVGGGYEQYF
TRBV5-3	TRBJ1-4	CARSLGDRGSGFF
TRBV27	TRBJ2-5	CASSLTGGKETQYF
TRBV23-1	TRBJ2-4	CASSQSDTFSRLAKNIQYF
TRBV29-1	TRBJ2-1	CSASGSLSYNEQFF
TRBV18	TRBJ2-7	CASSYNRDRAYEQYF
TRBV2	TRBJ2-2	CASKKERGAGELFF
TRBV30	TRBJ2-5	CAWNSGGPGQETQYF
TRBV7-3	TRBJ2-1	CASSMTSGSYEQFF
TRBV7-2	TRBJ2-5	CASSPVGLGETQYF
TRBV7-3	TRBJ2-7	CASSPDRVSREQYF
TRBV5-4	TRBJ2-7	CASSARTGGIYEQYF
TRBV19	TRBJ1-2	CASSMGTGRSTGYTF
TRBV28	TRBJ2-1	CASSLGSTRSHNEQFF
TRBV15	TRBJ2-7	CATSSRASGGLFSYEQYF
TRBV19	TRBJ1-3	CASSDYTGSGNTIYF
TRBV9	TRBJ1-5	CASSVGAAYQPQHF
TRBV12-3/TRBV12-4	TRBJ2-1	CASSLYNEQFF
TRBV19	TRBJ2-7	CASSRTGGTYEQYF
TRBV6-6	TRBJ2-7	CASSYSPGSGGEQYF
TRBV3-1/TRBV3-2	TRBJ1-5	CASSPGPGTGGYSNQPQHF
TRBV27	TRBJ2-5	CASSFGTSGSRWETQYF
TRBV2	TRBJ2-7	CASTSGTSAYEQYF
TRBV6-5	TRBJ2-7	CASSRTVNSYEQYF
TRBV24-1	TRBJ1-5	CATQNQPQHF
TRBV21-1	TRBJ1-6	CASSKSGRNSPLHF
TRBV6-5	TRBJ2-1	CASSYSGTSGSMEQFF
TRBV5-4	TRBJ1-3	CASSRGGDGNTIYF
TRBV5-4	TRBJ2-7	CASSLELAAYEQYF
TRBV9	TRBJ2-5	CASSSGLAGQETQYF
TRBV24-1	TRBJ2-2	CATSAQGATGELFF
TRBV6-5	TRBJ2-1	CASRGGGRNEQFF
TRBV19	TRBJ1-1	CASSSEIFILNTEAFF
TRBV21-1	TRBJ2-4	CASSTHTGSLAKNIQYF
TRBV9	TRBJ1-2	CASSVEIRGSSRPDYGYTF
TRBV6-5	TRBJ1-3	CASSLQVTGNTIYF
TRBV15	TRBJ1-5	CATSRETTHQPQHF
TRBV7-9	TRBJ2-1	CASSLGTSGIYNEQFF
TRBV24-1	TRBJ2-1	CATSERQGWGYNEQFF
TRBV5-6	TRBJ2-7	CASSPTRRLDEQYF
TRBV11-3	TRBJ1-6	CASSHSYSNSPLHF
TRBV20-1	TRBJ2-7	CSASKGLAGAGSSYEQYF
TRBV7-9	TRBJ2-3	CASSVAGQFTDTQYF
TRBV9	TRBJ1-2	CASSDGTGAAYGYTF
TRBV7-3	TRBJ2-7	CASSYPTSGIFYEQYF
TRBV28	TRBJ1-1	CASSSGQKNTEAFF
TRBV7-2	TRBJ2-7	CASSLGGASYEQYF
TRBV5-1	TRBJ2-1	CASSLGLAENEQFF
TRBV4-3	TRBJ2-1	CASSQGAGGEQFF
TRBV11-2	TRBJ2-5	CASSQRLAASQETQYF